The entry below describes one T cell receptor (beta chain). Between the trimmed V and J ends, which lost 0 bases and 7 bases, there was a span of 13 bases. Germline V gene sequence: CDR1 MGHRA, CDR2 YSYEKL. The CDR3 has 15 residues. Here immunoSEQ multiplex PCR was the method, and the copy in TCRdb shows in-frame clones only, minus some. The sample has tens of thousands of clones, 80% to 90% seen once. The data stem from a study of T cells in localized non-small cell lung cancer. The V and J genes are TRBV4-1 and TRBJ1-5; the D gene is possibly TRBD1 (6 bases). The source material was peripheral blood, sampled before any cancer treatment. This TCR came from a female donor of 60 years or more with stage I lung adenocarcinoma. The CDR3 nucleotides read TGCGCCAGCAGCCAAGATACAGGGCGTGGGCAGCCCCAGCATTTT. Its translation is CASSQDTGRGQPQHF.